These 25 T cell receptor beta chains share one sample of origin, sequenced in a study of blood T cell repertoires in COVID-19 (dated by TCRdb to the early 2020s). To prepare the library, the immunoSEQ multiplex PCR assay was applied. Held by TCRdb, this immuneACCESS table contains in-frame sequences only and omits some clones. Under half of the omission traces to an unresolved V gene where checked; the cause of the rest is unknown. The sample table holds tens of thousands of clones, of which approximately 88% were seen once. The leading ten clones occupy 1% to 1.5% of the sample. The sample consisted of peripheral blood. Every receptor here comes from a woman between 40 and 50 years old with acute or convalescent COVID-19.

The chain has TRBV6-5 and TRBJ2-2; perhaps TRBD1 as D (5 bases). The V gene's germline CDR1 is MNHEY and CDR2 SVGAGI. V was pared by 2 bases and J by 4 bases, with 11 bases between. The CDR3 totals 15 residues. The CDR3 loop is CASSYRRAATGELFF. DNA for the CDR3: TGTGCCAGCAGTTACCGCAGGGCGGCCACCGGGGAGCTGTTTTTT.

This clone was picked up a small number of times. The chain joins TRBV9 to TRBJ2-3, with 7 bases aligning to TRBD2. Germline trimming cut 0 bases from V and 4 bases from J; bases unmatched to any gene: 8. Germline assignment: CDR1 SGDLS and CDR2 YYNGEE. The CDR3 consists of 16 residues. CDR3 bases: TGTGCCAGCAGCGTAGGGGAGGGTAAATTATCAGATACGCAGTATTTT. It specifies CASSVGEGKLSDTQYF.

This clone was seen a handful of times. The V gene is TRBV5-4, the J gene TRBJ1-6; D call uncertain. The CDR3 has 17 residues. CDR1 is SGHNT, CDR2 YYREEE, per germline (reference sequence). Deletions cut 0 bases from V and 0 bases from J, with 10 bases between. The DNA for the CDR3 is TGTGCCAGCAGCTTGGGGGCTCAAAGCTCCTATAATTCACCCCTCCACTTT. Translated: CASSLGAQSSYNSPLHF.

This chain joins TRBV27 and TRBJ1-2; D uncertain. The CDR3 extends over 13 amino acids. Trimming pared 3 bases from V and 1 base from J, leaving 6 bases between. Per germline, CDR1 MNHEY and CDR2 SMNVEV (reference sequence). CDR3 in DNA: TGTGCCAGCAGTTTTCGGGATAACTATGGCTACACCTTC. Amino acids: CASSFRDNYGYTF.

J is TRBJ2-7 and V is TRBV7-6, with 7 nucleotides matching TRBD1. The CDR3 has 16 residues. V shed 5 bases and J 2 bases; nucleotides not matched to a gene: 12. Germline V CDR1 and CDR2: SGHVS, FNYEAQ. The DNA for the CDR3 is TGTGCCAGCAGCGATAGGGACAGCATACCTCCCTACGAGCAGTACTTC. This gives the protein CASSDRDSIPPYEQYF.

V is TRBV19 and J is TRBJ1-2, with D tentatively TRBD1 (6 bases). The CDR3 covers 13 residues. V was clipped by 6 bases and J by 2 bases, with 10 bases between them. CDR1 is LNHDA and CDR2 is SQIVND in the germline V gene (reference sequence). CDR3 coding DNA: TGTGCCAGTAGGGACAGCCAAAACTATGGCTACACCTTC. Translated, it gives CASRDSQNYGYTF.

V usage is TRBV27 and J usage is TRBJ1-1, with a tentative D call TRBD1 (5 bases). V lost 5 bases, J lost 1 base, and 11 bases lay in between. The CDR3 totals 14 residues. Germline values: CDR1 MNHEY, CDR2 SMNVEV (reference sequence). The CDR3 DNA reads TGTGCCAGCAGTCTTGGACATCAGAACACTGAAGCTTTCTTT. Translated, it gives CASSLGHQNTEAFF.

The V gene is TRBV18, the J gene TRBJ2-5; D unclear. CDR1 is KGHSH and CDR2 is LQKENI in the germline V gene. The ends were cut back, 2 bases at V and 3 bases at J, with 7 bases in the middle. This CDR3 spans 13 amino acids. The DNA of the CDR3 is TGTGCCAGCTCACCAAACCCTAAAGAGACCCAGTACTTC. This codes for CASSPNPKETQYF.

This clone was seen a single time. V and J are TRBV9 and TRBJ2-7; 12 bases match TRBD2. In germline, CDR1 is SGDLS, CDR2 YYNGEE. V lost 2 bases, J lost 3 bases, and 3 bases stayed unmatched. This CDR3 has 15 amino acids. CDR3 sequence reads: CASSVAGLAGYEQYF. Written as DNA, the CDR3 is TGTGCCAGCAGCGTGGCGGGACTAGCGGGCTACGAGCAGTACTTC.

The rearrangement uses TRBV19 and TRBJ1-4; TRBD1 agrees at 11 bases. CDR1 is LNHDA and CDR2 is SQIVND in the germline V gene (reference sequence). This CDR3 is built from 17 residues. Trimming removed 5 bases from V and 3 bases from J; junction bases left unmatched: 8. The CDR3 DNA reads TGTGCCAGTAGTCCTAAGGACAGGGGGCGTGCTAATGAAAAACTGTTTTTT. It translates to CASSPKDRGRANEKLFF.

The chain couples TRBV28 to TRBJ2-7, with 8 nucleotides matching TRBD2. Looked up from germline, CDR1 is MDHEN and CDR2 is SYDVKM. The V segment lost 3 bases and the J segment 3 bases; nucleotides outside the gene matches: 7. This CDR3 has 15 residues. The CDR3 nucleotides are TGTGCCAGCAGTTTCCCCGGGGGGGCGAGCTACGAGCAGTACTTC. Translated: CASSFPGGASYEQYF.

The chain couples TRBV7-9 to TRBJ2-2; no firm D call. CDR1 is SEHNR and CDR2 is FQNEAQ in the germline V gene (reference sequence). V dropped 2 bases and J dropped 4 bases, with 5 bases sitting between them. This CDR3 has 13 residues. CDR3 loop: CASSLSSTGELFF. The DNA of the CDR3 is TGTGCCAGCAGCTTATCCTCCACCGGGGAGCTGTTTTTT. Complete variable domain (other parts from reference TRBV7-9 and TRBJ2-2): DTGVSQNPRHKITKRGQNVTFRCDPISEHNRLYWYRQTLGQGPEFLTYFQNEAQLEKSRLLSDRFSAERPKGSFSTLEIQRTEQGDSAMYLCASSLSSTGELFFGEGSRLTVL.

V is TRBV12-3 or TRBV12-4 and J is TRBJ2-3; D gene ambiguous. V lost 5 bases and J lost 1, with 4 bases in between. This CDR3 region has 12 residues. The CDR3 DNA follows: TGTGCCAGCAGTCCTGGCACAGATACGCAGTATTTT. This codes for CASSPGTDTQYF.

This clone was counted a single time. The chain links TRBV2 to TRBJ2-3, with 12 nucleotides matching TRBD2. The J segment lost 2 bases and the V segment lost 5 bases, leaving 8 bases of the junction unmatched. The V gene's germline CDR1 is SNHLY and CDR2 FYNNEI. This CDR3 is 17 amino acids long. For the CDR3, the DNA is TGTGCCAGCAGTATCTACCTAGCGGGAGGGGACACAGATACGCAGTATTTT. Residues: CASSIYLAGGDTDTQYF. The variable domain in full, completed from reference TRBV2 and TRBJ2-3, reads EPEVTQTPSHQVTQMGQEVILRCVPISNHLYFYWYRQILGQKVEFLVSFYNNEISEKSEIFDDQFSVERPDGSNFTLKIRSTKLEDSAMYFCASSIYLAGGDTDTQYFGPGTRLTVL.

The chain joins TRBV24-1 to TRBJ2-1, with TRBD1 identical over 10 bases. J gave up 8 bases and V 2 bases, and 11 bases lay outside the gene matches. This CDR3 is built from 17 residues. Germline lookup yields CDR1 KGHDR and CDR2 SFDVKD. CDR3 bases: TGTGCCACCAGTGATTATGACAGGGGGCTAATCTGGGATGAGCAGTTCTTC. Translation gives CATSDYDRGLIWDEQFF.

CDR3 bases: TGTGCCTCCGGGGGGACTGGGCGGTCCAGCTCCTACAATGAGCAGTTCTTC. This encodes CASGGTGRSSSYNEQFF. The chain carries TRBV10-3 and TRBJ2-1; the match to TRBD2 covers 7 bases. CDR1 is ENHRY and CDR2 is SYGVKD in the germline V gene. With 11 bases clipped from V and 0 bases from J, the junction kept 16 bases outside the gene matches. This CDR3 contains 17 residues.

The chain uses TRBV28 and TRBJ1-3, with 7 nucleotides matching TRBD1. The V gene's germline CDR1 is MDHEN and CDR2 SYDVKM. J was trimmed by 3 bases and V by 4 bases; bases with no gene match: 6. This CDR3 contains 15 residues. The CDR3 nucleotides are TGTGCCAGCAGTTCCAGGGGGACTAGTGGAAACACCATATATTTT. Translated, it gives CASSSRGTSGNTIYF.

The chain joins TRBV19 to TRBJ2-1; 9 nucleotides align to TRBD1. J gave up 4 bases and V 5 bases, and 6 bases lay outside the gene matches. Germline values: CDR1 LNHDA, CDR2 SQIVND (reference sequence). This CDR3 is 15 amino acids long. The CDR3 here is CASSHRTGDYNEQFF. The CDR3 DNA is TGTGCCAGTAGTCACCGGACAGGGGATTACAATGAGCAGTTCTTC.

The J gene is TRBJ2-7, the V gene TRBV15; 10 positions agree with TRBD1. CDR3 length: 17 residues. The V gene end was trimmed by 3 bases and the J gene end by 2 bases; junction bases not matched to a gene: 10. The germline V gene encodes CDR1 LNHNV and CDR2 YYDKDF (reference sequence). CDR3 bases: TGTGCCACCAGCAGTTTGGATTGGGACAGGGGCCCCTACGAGCAGTACTTC. It specifies CATSSLDWDRGPYEQYF.

V gene TRBV5-6 combines with J gene TRBJ1-5; D gene uncertain. The V gene lost 0 bases and the J gene lost 4 bases, with 11 bases spanning the gap. Germline lookup yields CDR1 SGHDT and CDR2 YYEEEE. This CDR3 is built from 15 residues. The CDR3: CASSLEATGNQPQHF. CDR3 DNA: TGTGCCAGCAGCTTGGAGGCCACGGGGAATCAGCCCCAGCATTTT.

This chain connects TRBV18 to TRBJ2-7; 7 positions agree with TRBD1. Germline CDR1 KGHSH, CDR2 LQKENI. This CDR3 is 16 amino acids long. V trimming: 6 bases; J trimming: 4 bases; junction bases outside the gene matches: 15. This CDR3 is CASSLGQASAGYEQYF. Written as DNA, the CDR3 is TGTGCCAGCTCCCTTGGACAGGCCTCCGCCGGGTACGAGCAGTACTTC.

J is TRBJ2-7 and V is TRBV2; 8 positions match TRBD1. Germline CDR1 SNHLY, CDR2 FYNNEI. Trimming took 8 bases from V and 0 from J; bases not matched to a gene: 3. The CDR3 covers 13 residues. CDR3 DNA: TGTGCCAGCTGGGACAGGAGCTCCTACGAGCAGTACTTC. It encodes CASWDRSSYEQYF.

This clone was picked up a small number of times. The chain employs TRBV3-1 (or the pseudogene TRBV3-2) and TRBJ1-5; possible D gene TRBD1, 5 bases. CDR1 and CDR2 (germline): LGHDT, YNNKEL (reference sequence). Trimming shortened V by 2 bases and J by 2 bases, and 13 bases separated the two germline ends. The CDR3 extends over 16 amino acids. CDR3 coding DNA: TGTGCCAGCAGCCAAAAAGTAGGGGTGGGCAATCAGCCCCAGCATTTT. Translated, it gives CASSQKVGVGNQPQHF.

The chain employs TRBV9 and TRBJ1-2, with TRBD1 identical over 12 bases. From germline, CDR1 is SGDLS and CDR2 YYNGEE. Trimming cost V 3 bases and J 4 bases; bases outside gene matches: 1. CDR3 size: 14 residues. DNA for the CDR3: TGTGCCAGCAGCGCGGGACAGGGGGCCTATGGCTACACCTTC. It yields the protein CASSAGQGAYGYTF.

The rearrangement uses TRBV19 and TRBJ1-2, with TRBD1 matching over 7 bases. CDR1 and CDR2 (germline): LNHDA, SQIVND (reference sequence). The junction had 19 bases not matched to a gene; V was cut back by 4 bases and J by 5 bases. There are 18 residues in the CDR3. This CDR3 is CASSTQHPTGALPYGYTF. CDR3 bases: TGTGCCAGTAGTACCCAACATCCTACAGGGGCCCTCCCATATGGCTACACCTTC.